This is a list of T cell receptor beta chains from one sample in a study of shared clonotypes between healthy human individuals. Generated by immunoSEQ multiplex PCR, the TCRdb table keeps only in-frame clones and is missing some. This table holds roughly 890,000 clones, over 90% found once. Specimen: naive CD8+ T cells sorted from blood. The origin of the receptors is a young man in good health. The conserved cysteine and the conserved F or W are not part of the CDR3 here. Not every row has a clone size; where given, it reads once, few, many or a size class.

v_call: TRBV21-1; clone_size: few; cdr3_aa: ASSNLGYEQY
v_call: TRBV6-1; clone_size: NA; cdr3_aa: ASSEFVEQF
v_call: TRBV4-3; clone_size: once; cdr3_aa: ASSRDRNSGNTIY
v_call: TRBV5-1; clone_size: NA; cdr3_aa: ASSLGLQYEQY
v_call: TRBV29-1; clone_size: NA; cdr3_aa: TAAPGLAESYNEQF
v_call: TRBV5-1; clone_size: NA; cdr3_aa: ASSVRGIGEQF
v_call: TRBV10-1; clone_size: NA; cdr3_aa: ASGEDRNTGELF
v_call: TRBV25-1; clone_size: NA; cdr3_aa: ASSDPPGLAESTDTQY
v_call: TRBV29-1; clone_size: NA; cdr3_aa: SVDTGGLNTEAF
v_call: TRBV30; clone_size: NA; cdr3_aa: AWSVLGNTIY